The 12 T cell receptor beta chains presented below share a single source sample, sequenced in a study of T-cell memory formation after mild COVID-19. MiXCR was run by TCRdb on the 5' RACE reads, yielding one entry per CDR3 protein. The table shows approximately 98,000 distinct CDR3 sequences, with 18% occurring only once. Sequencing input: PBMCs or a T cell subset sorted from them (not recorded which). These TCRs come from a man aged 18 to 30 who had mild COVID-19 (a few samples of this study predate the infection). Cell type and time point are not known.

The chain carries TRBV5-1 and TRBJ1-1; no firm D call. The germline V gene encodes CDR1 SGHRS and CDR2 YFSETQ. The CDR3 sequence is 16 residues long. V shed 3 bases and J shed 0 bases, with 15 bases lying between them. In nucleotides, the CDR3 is TGCGCCAGCAGCTCGCAGGCTACTTCCATGAACACTGAAGCTTTCTTT. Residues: CASSSQATSMNTEAFF.

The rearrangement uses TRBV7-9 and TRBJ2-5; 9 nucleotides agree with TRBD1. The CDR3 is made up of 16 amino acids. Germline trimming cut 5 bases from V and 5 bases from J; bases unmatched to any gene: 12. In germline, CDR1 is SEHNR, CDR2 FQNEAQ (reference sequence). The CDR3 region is CASSLGIGTGLETQYF. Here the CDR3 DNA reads TGTGCCAGCAGCCTGGGAATCGGGACAGGGCTTGAGACCCAGTACTTC.

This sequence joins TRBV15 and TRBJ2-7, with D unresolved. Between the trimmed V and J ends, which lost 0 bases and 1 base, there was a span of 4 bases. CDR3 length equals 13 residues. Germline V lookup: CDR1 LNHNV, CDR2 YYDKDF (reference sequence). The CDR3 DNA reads TGTGCCACCAGCAGAGACAGTTCCTACGAGCAGTACTTC. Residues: CATSRDSSYEQYF.

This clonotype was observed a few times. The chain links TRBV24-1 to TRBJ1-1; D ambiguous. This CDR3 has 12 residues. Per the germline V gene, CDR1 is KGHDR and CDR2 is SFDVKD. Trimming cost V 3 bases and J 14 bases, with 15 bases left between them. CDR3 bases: TGTGCCACCAGTGATGCCTCGGAAGTCCTATTCTTT. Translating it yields CATSDASEVLFF.

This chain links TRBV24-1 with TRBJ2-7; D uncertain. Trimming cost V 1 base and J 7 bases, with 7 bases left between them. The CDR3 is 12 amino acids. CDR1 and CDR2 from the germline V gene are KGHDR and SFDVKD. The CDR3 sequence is CATSDFPAEQYF. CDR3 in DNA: TGTGCCACCAGTGATTTCCCCGCGGAGCAGTACTTC.

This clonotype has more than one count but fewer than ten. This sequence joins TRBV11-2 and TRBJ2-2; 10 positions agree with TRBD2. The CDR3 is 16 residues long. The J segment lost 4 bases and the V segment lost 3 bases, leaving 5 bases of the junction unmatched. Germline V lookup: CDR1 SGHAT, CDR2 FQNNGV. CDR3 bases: TGTGCCAGCAGCTTTGTAGCGGGGGGAAGCACCGGGGAGCTGTTTTTT. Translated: CASSFVAGGSTGELFF.

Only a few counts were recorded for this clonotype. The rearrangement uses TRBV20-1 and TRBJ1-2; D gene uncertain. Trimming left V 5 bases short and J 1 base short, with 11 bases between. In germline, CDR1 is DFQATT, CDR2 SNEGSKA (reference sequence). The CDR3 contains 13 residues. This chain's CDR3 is CSAATRDNYGYTF. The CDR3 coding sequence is TGCAGTGCTGCGACAAGAGATAACTATGGCTACACCTTC.

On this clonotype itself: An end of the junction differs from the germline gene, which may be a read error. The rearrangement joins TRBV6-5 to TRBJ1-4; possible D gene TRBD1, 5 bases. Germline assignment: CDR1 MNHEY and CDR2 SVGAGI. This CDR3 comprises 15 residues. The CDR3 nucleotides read TGTGCCAGCAGTGCCACGGGGCAGGGTAATGAAGAACTGTTTTTT. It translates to CASSATGQGNEELFF.

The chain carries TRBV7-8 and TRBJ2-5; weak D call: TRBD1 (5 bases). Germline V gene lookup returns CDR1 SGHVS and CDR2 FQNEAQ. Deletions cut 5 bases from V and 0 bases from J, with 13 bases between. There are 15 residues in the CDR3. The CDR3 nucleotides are TGTGCCAGCAGCCTGACCAGGGTGTACCAAGAGACCCAGTACTTC. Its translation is CASSLTRVYQETQYF.

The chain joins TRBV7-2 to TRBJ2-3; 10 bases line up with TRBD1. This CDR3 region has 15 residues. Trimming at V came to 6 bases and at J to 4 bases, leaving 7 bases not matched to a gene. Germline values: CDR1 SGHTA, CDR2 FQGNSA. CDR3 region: CASRPGTGAPDTQYF. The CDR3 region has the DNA TGTGCCAGCAGGCCCGGGACAGGGGCGCCAGATACGCAGTATTTT.

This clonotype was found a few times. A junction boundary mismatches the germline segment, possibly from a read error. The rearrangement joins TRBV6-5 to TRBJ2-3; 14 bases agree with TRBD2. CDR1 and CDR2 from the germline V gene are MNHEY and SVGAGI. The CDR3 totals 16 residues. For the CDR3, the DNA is TGTGCCAGAAGTTACTCCGGACTAGCGGGGGGAGATACGCAGTATTTT. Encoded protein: CARSYSGLAGGDTQYF.

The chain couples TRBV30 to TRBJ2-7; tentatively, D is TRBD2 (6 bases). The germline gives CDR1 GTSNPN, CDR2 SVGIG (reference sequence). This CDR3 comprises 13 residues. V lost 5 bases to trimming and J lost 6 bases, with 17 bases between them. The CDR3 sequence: CAWEWREWGEQYF. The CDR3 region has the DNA TGTGCCTGGGAATGGAGGGAATGGGGCGAGCAGTACTTC.